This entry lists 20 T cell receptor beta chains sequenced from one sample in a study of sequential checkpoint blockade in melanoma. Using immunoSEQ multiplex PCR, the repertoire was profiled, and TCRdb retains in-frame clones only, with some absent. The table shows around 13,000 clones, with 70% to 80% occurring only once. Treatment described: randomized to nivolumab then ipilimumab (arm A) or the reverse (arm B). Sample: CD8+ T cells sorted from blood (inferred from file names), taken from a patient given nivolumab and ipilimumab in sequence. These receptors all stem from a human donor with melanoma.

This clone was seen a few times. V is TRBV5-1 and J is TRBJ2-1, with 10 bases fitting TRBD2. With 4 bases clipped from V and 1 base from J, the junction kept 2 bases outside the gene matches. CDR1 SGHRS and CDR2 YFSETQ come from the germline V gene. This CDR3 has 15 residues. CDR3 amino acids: CASSSSGGSYNEQFF. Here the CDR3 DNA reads TGCGCCAGCAGCAGTAGCGGGGGGTCCTACAATGAGCAGTTCTTC.

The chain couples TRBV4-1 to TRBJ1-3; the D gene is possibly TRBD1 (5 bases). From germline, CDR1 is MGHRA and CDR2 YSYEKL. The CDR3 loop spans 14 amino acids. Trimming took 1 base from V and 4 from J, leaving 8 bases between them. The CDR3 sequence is CASSQAREGNTIYF. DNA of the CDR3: TGCGCCAGCAGCCAAGCCAGGGAAGGAAACACCATATATTTT.

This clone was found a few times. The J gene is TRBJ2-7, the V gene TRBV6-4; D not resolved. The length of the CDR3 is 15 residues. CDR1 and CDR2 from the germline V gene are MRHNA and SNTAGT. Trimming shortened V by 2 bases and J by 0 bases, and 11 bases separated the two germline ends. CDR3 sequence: CASSDRQVTSYEQYF. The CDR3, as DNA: TGTGCCAGCAGTGACCGGCAGGTTACCTCCTACGAGCAGTACTTC.

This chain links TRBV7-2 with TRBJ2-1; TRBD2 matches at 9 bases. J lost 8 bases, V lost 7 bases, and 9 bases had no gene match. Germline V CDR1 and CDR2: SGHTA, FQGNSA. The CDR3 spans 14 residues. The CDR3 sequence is CASIPSSGNYEQFF. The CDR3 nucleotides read TGTGCCAGCATCCCTTCTAGCGGGAACTATGAGCAGTTCTTC.

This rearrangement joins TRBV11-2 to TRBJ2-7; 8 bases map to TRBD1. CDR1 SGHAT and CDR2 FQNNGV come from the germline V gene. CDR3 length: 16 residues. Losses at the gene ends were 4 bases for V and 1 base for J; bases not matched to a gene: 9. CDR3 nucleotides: TGTGCCAGCAGCTCCAATGGGGACAGGCCTTCCTACGAGCAGTACTTC. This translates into CASSSNGDRPSYEQYF. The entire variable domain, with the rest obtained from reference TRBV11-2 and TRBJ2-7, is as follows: EAGVAQSPRYKIIEKRQSVAFWCNPISGHATLYWYQQILGQGPKLLIQFQNNGVVDDSQLPKDRFSAERLKGVDSTLKIQPAKLEDSAVYLCASSSNGDRPSYEQYFGPGTRLTVT.

The CDR3 DNA follows: TGTGCCAGCAGCCCCTACGTGCCCGGGATTTACGCGAACACCGGGGAGCTGTTTTTT. Encoded protein: CASSPYVPGIYANTGELFF. The V gene is TRBV7-2, the J gene TRBJ2-2, with D maybe TRBD2 (5 bases). The V gene's germline CDR1 is SGHTA and CDR2 FQGNSA. V lost 5 bases and J lost 0, with 22 bases in between. The CDR3 runs 19 residues.

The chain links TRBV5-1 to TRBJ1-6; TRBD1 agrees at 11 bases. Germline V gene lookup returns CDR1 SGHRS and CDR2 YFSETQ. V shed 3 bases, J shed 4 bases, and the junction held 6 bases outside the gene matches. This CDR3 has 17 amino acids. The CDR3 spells CASSSGQGGRYNSPLHF. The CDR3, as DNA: TGCGCCAGCAGCTCGGGACAGGGGGGAAGGTATAATTCACCCCTCCACTTT.

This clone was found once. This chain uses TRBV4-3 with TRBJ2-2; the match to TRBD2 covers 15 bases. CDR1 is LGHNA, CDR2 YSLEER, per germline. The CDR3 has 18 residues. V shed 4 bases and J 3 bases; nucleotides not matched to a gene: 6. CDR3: CASSRGTSGRRYTGELFF. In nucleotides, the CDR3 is TGCGCCAGCAGCCGGGGGACTAGCGGGAGGCGCTACACCGGGGAGCTGTTTTTT.

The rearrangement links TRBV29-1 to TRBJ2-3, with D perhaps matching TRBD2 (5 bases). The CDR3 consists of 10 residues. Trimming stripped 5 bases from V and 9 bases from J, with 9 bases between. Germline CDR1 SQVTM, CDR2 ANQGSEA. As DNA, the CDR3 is TGCAGCGTTTCACCGGGAACGCAGTATTTT. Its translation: CSVSPGTQYF.

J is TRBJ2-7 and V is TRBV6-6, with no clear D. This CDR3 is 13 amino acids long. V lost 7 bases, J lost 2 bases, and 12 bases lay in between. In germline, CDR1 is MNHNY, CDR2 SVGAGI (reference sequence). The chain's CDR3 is CASILAPTYEQYF. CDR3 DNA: TGTGCCAGCATCCTTGCACCTACCTACGAGCAGTACTTC.

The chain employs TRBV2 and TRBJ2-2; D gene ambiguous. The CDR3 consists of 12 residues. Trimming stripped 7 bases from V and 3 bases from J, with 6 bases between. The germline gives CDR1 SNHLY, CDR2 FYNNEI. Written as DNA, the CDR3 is TGTGCCAGCACTCTCGACACCGGGGAGCTGTTTTTT. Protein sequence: CASTLDTGELFF. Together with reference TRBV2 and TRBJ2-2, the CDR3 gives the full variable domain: EPEVTQTPSHQVTQMGQEVILRCVPISNHLYFYWYRQILGQKVEFLVSFYNNEISEKSEIFDDQFSVERPDGSNFTLKIRSTKLEDSAMYFCASTLDTGELFFGEGSRLTVL.

CDR3 sequence: CATSRGLSYEQYF. Here the CDR3 DNA reads TGTGCCACCAGCAGAGGACTATCCTACGAGCAGTACTTC. The chain is built from TRBV15 and TRBJ2-7; weak D call: TRBD2 (5 bases). Germline V lookup: CDR1 LNHNV, CDR2 YYDKDF (reference sequence). The CDR3 runs to 13 residues. Between the trimmed V and J ends, which lost 1 base and 1 base, there was a span of 5 bases.

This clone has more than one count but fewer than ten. CDR3 region: CASSGDTTYEQYF. The CDR3 DNA is TGTGCCAGCAGCGGGGACACAACCTACGAGCAGTACTTC. The chain links TRBV11-3 to TRBJ2-7, with D possibly TRBD1 on 6 matching bases. V gave up 5 bases and J gave up 2 bases, with 10 bases separating them. The CDR3 runs to 13 residues. Germline V CDR1 and CDR2: SGHNT, YENEEA. Filled out from reference TRBV11-3 and TRBJ2-7, the complete variable domain reads EAGVVQSPRYKIIEKKQPVAFWCNPISGHNTLYWYLQNLGQGPELLIRYENEEAVDDSQLPKDRFSAERLKGVDSTLKIQPAELGDSAVYLCASSGDTTYEQYFGPGTRLTVT.

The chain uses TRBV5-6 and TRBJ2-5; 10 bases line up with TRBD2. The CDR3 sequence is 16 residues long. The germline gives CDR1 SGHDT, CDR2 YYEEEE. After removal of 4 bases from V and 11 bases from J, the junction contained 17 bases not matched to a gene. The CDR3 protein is CASSPLASGSRREQYF. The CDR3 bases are TGTGCCAGCAGCCCCTTGGCTAGCGGGAGTCGCAGGGAGCAGTACTTC.

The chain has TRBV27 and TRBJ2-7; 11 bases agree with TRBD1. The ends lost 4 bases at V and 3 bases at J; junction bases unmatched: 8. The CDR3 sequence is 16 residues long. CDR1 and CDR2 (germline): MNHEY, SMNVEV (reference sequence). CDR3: CASSSSRTGGIYEQYF. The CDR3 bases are TGTGCCAGCAGTTCCAGTCGGACAGGGGGCATCTACGAGCAGTACTTC.

CDR3 sequence reads: CASSSRTGDQPQHF. In DNA form, the CDR3 reads TGTGCCAGCAGTTCCCGGACAGGGGATCAGCCCCAGCATTTT. The V and J genes are TRBV6-5 and TRBJ1-5, with TRBD1 identical over 9 bases. Germline assignment: CDR1 MNHEY and CDR2 SVGAGI. Trimming at V came to 4 bases and at J to 5 bases, leaving 3 bases not matched to a gene. This CDR3 is built from 14 residues.

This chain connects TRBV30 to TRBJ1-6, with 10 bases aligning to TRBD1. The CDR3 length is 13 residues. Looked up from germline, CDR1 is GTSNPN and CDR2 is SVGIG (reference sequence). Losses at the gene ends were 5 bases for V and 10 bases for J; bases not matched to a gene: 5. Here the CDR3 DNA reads TGTGCCTGGCGGGACAGGGGAATCTCACCCCTCCACTTT. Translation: CAWRDRGISPLHF. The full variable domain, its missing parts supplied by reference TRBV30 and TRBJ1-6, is SQTIHQWPATLVQPVGSPLSLECTVEGTSNPNLYWYRQAAGRGLQLLFYSVGIGQISSEVPQNLSASRPQDRQFILSSKKLLLSDSGFYLCAWRDRGISPLHFGNGTRLTVT.

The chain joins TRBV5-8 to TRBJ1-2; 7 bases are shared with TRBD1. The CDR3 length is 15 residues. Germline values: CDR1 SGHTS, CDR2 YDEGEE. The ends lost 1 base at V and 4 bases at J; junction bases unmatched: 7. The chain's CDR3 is CASSLRQGSGYGYTF. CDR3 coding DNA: TGTGCCAGCAGCTTGCGACAGGGTTCGGGCTATGGCTACACCTTC.

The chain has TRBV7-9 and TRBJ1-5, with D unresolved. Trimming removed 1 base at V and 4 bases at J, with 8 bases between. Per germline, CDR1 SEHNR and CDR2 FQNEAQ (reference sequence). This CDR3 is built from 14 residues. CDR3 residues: CASSLGGKNQPQHF. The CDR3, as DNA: TGTGCCAGCAGCTTAGGCGGGAAAAATCAGCCCCAGCATTTT. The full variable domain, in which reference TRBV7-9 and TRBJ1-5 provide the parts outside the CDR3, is DTGVSQNPRHKITKRGQNVTFRCDPISEHNRLYWYRQTLGQGPEFLTYFQNEAQLEKSRLLSDRFSAERPKGSFSTLEIQRTEQGDSAMYLCASSLGGKNQPQHFGDGTRLSIL.

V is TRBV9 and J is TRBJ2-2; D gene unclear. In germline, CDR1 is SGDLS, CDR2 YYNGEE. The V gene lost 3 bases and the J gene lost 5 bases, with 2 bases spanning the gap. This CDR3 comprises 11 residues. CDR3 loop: CASSATGELFF. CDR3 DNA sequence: TGTGCCAGCAGCGCTACCGGGGAGCTGTTTTTT.